One and the same sample provided the 20 T cell receptor beta chains below, sequenced in a study of CD8 T cells in ankylosing spondylitis. Study-wide results and limits: A TCR beta motif made of eight highly homologous variants seemed typical of ankylosing spondylitis blood.

TCRdb analysed the 5' RACE reads with MiXCR anew, one entry per CDR3 protein. The table lists 800,000 to 900,000 distinct CDR3 sequences, 12% of them singletons. The antigens these receptors bind are not known. The sample taken for sequencing was blood, either unsorted or a sorted T cell fraction (not recorded which). The receptors shown here come from a male donor with ankylosing spondylitis.

This clonotype showed up just a few times. The gene calls are TRBV7-3 and TRBJ2-2; tentative D call: TRBD2 (5 bases). Germline V gene data show CDR1 as SGHTA and CDR2 as FQGTGA. The CDR3 totals 16 residues. V shed 8 bases and J shed 0 bases, with 16 bases lying between them. CDR3 loop: CASSLRAPTNTGELFF. The CDR3 coding sequence is TGTGCCAGCTCCCTGCGGGCGCCGACGAACACCGGGGAGCTGTTTTTT.

The rearrangement links TRBV29-1 to TRBJ1-1; the D gene is possibly TRBD1 (6 bases). Trimming removed 7 bases from V and 1 base from J, with 13 bases in between. CDR1 is SQVTM, CDR2 ANQGSEA, per germline. This CDR3 region has 13 residues. The CDR3 sequence is CSGLRDTNTEAFF. In DNA, the CDR3 is TGCAGCGGCCTCCGGGACACGAACACTGAAGCTTTCTTT.

This clonotype was seen a few times. This chain's CDR3 is CASSTGTVYSYEQYF. CDR3 nucleotides: TGCGCCAGCAGTACCGGGACTGTATACTCCTACGAGCAGTACTTC. V is TRBV5-1 and J is TRBJ2-7; D perhaps matches TRBD2 (6 bases). The CDR3 sequence is 15 residues long. The V gene lost 5 bases and the J gene lost 0 bases, with 15 bases spanning the gap. Germline CDR1 SGHRS, CDR2 YFSETQ.

This clonotype has a count of ten or more. V and J are TRBV20-1 and TRBJ1-4; D may be TRBD1 (5 bases). Looked up from germline, CDR1 is DFQATT and CDR2 is SNEGSKA (reference sequence). Deletions cut 5 bases from V and 2 bases from J, with 9 bases between. This CDR3 is built from 13 residues. In nucleotides, the CDR3 is TGCAGTGCTTCAGGGCAGACTAATGAAAAACTGTTTTTT. This gives the protein CSASGQTNEKLFF.

The chain uses TRBV4-2 and TRBJ1-5; no firm D call. V gave up 5 bases and J gave up 0 bases, with 11 bases separating them. The germline V gene has CDR1 LGHNA and CDR2 YNFKEQ. CDR3 length equals 15 residues. The CDR3 region is CASSSTDSSNQPQHF. Written as DNA, the CDR3 is TGTGCCAGCAGCTCTACGGATTCTAGCAATCAGCCCCAGCATTTT.

This clonotype was seen more than once but under ten times. The chain combines TRBV7-9 with TRBJ1-6; D is unclear. Germline CDR1 is SEHNR and CDR2 is FQNEAQ (reference sequence). V was shortened by 2 bases and J by 7 bases, with 12 bases between the two germline ends. The CDR3 is 15 amino acids. The CDR3 region has the DNA TGTGCCAGCAGCTTATTACCGAATTTAAATTCACCCCTCCACTTT. Translated, it gives CASSLLPNLNSPLHF.

This clonotype was counted many times. The V and J genes are TRBV20-1 and TRBJ2-2; D gene unclear. V lost 1 base and J lost 4, with 7 bases in between. Germline V gene lookup returns CDR1 DFQATT and CDR2 SNEGSKA (reference sequence). The CDR3 has 13 residues. The DNA of the CDR3 is TGCAGTGCTAGAGCAGGCTCCACCGGGGAGCTGTTTTTT. This translates into CSARAGSTGELFF.

This clonotype was detected many times. J is TRBJ2-7 and V is TRBV4-2; D unresolved. V was trimmed by 0 bases and J by 0 bases, leaving 9 bases between them. The CDR3 contains 15 residues. The germline V gene has CDR1 LGHNA and CDR2 YNFKEQ. In nucleotides, the CDR3 is TGTGCCAGCAGCCAAGAAGGCCAGACCTCCTACGAGCAGTACTTC. It yields the protein CASSQEGQTSYEQYF.

Ten or more counts support this clonotype. The chain employs TRBV29-1 and TRBJ2-1; either TRBD1 or TRBD2 may fit D (5 bases each). CDR1 is SQVTM, CDR2 ANQGSEA, per germline. V was shortened by 4 bases and J by 9 bases, with 16 bases between the two germline ends. This CDR3 comprises 13 residues. CDR3 amino acids: CSVVRLPRGEQFF. The CDR3 DNA reads TGCAGCGTTGTAAGACTACCGAGGGGTGAGCAGTTCTTC.

This clonotype was counted a few times. The rearrangement uses TRBV6-1 and TRBJ2-1; 9 nucleotides align to TRBD2. In germline, CDR1 is MNHNS, CDR2 SASEGT. The J segment lost 8 bases and the V segment lost 2 bases, leaving 10 bases of the junction unmatched. The CDR3 spans 16 residues. In nucleotides, the CDR3 is TGTGCCAGCAGTGAACGAGGCGGGAGGGCCTCGTATGAGCAGTTCTTC. Translated, it gives CASSERGGRASYEQFF.

This clonotype showed up just a few times. V usage is TRBV9 and J usage is TRBJ1-4; D gene unclear. The V and J ends lost 0 bases and 1 base respectively, with 10 bases between them. The CDR3 has 16 residues. CDR1 is SGDLS, CDR2 YYNGEE, per germline. The CDR3 loop reads CASSVAGAVTNEKLFF. DNA of the CDR3: TGTGCCAGCAGCGTAGCTGGCGCAGTAACTAATGAAAAACTGTTTTTT.

This clonotype was found a few times. The CDR3 DNA sequence: TGTGCCAGCAGCCTCCAAGGAGGAGGGGGGGGCACAGATACGCAGTATTTT. Its translation: CASSLQGGGGGTDTQYF. The chain carries TRBV7-3 and TRBJ2-3; possibly TRBD2 for D (7 bases). CDR3 size: 17 residues. Germline values: CDR1 SGHTA, CDR2 FQGTGA. Trimming removed 5 bases from V and 1 base from J, with 19 bases in between.

The chain has TRBV27 and TRBJ1-1, with D unclear. CDR1 and CDR2 (germline): MNHEY, SMNVEV (reference sequence). This CDR3 has 15 amino acids. V lost 3 bases to trimming and J lost 1 base, with 12 bases between them. The DNA of the CDR3 is TGTGCCAGCAGTTTTCAGGCAGCCGCGAACACTGAAGCTTTCTTT. Protein sequence: CASSFQAAANTEAFF.

This clonotype was recorded a few times. V gene TRBV7-2 combines with J gene TRBJ2-7, with D tentatively TRBD1 (6 bases). From germline, CDR1 is SGHTA and CDR2 FQGNSA. The CDR3 is 16 amino acids. V shed 4 bases and J shed 0 bases, with 16 bases lying between them. CDR3: CASSSPPGHLSYEQYF. CDR3 coding DNA: TGTGCCAGCAGCTCACCCCCGGGACATCTCTCCTACGAGCAGTACTTC.

V gene TRBV5-1 combines with J gene TRBJ2-5; TRBD1 matches 7 bases. Losses at the gene ends were 0 bases for V and 1 base for J; bases not matched to a gene: 6. CDR1 and CDR2 (germline): SGHRS, YFSETQ. The CDR3 has 16 residues. Written as DNA, the CDR3 is TGCGCCAGCAGCTTGGGGCAGGGGGTTTCCCAAGAGACCCAGTACTTC. Protein sequence: CASSLGQGVSQETQYF. The entire variable domain, with the rest obtained from reference TRBV5-1 and TRBJ2-5, is as follows: KAGVTQTPRYLIKTRGQQVTLSCSPISGHRSVSWYQQTPGQGLQFLFEYFSETQRNKGNFPGRFSGRQFSNSRSEMNVSTLELGDSALYLCASSLGQGVSQETQYFGPGTRLLVL.

This rearrangement joins TRBV4-3 to TRBJ2-5; no clear D gene. There are 15 residues in the CDR3. CDR1 and CDR2 from the germline V gene are LGHNA and YSLEER. Between the trimmed V and J ends, which lost 0 bases and 7 bases, there was a span of 15 bases. This CDR3 is CASSQDLSSPGTQYF. CDR3 DNA: TGCGCCAGCAGCCAAGATCTAAGTAGCCCGGGGACCCAGTACTTC.

This clonotype was picked up a small number of times. The chain links TRBV20-1 to TRBJ1-2; D remains unclear. This CDR3 has 12 amino acids. In germline, CDR1 is DFQATT, CDR2 SNEGSKA (reference sequence). The germline V and J ends were trimmed by 1 base and 4 bases, with 7 bases remaining between them. CDR3 sequence (DNA): TGCAGTGCTAGAGGCATAGGCTATGGCTACACCTTC. Translation: CSARGIGYGYTF.

This clonotype was seen a handful of times. The chain uses TRBV4-3 and TRBJ1-3; D not certain. CDR3 length: 16 residues. Trimming removed 0 bases from V and 4 bases from J, with 13 bases in between. Germline values: CDR1 LGHNA, CDR2 YSLEER. CDR3 DNA: TGCGCCAGCAGCCAAGACCCTCGGGGAGGAGGAAACACCATATATTTT. This sequence encodes CASSQDPRGGGNTIYF.

This clonotype was found a few times. The J gene is TRBJ2-7, the V gene TRBV29-1; D perhaps matches TRBD1 (5 bases). V shed 6 bases and J shed 2 bases, with 17 bases lying between them. Germline-derived CDR1 and CDR2 are SQVTM and ANQGSEA. CDR3 size: 14 residues. CDR3 nucleotide sequence: TGCAGCGTCCTCGTCCAGGGTAATCCCTACGAGCAGTACTTC. Residues: CSVLVQGNPYEQYF.

CDR3 nucleotide sequence: TGTGCCTGGAGTCTGAACACTGAAGCTTTCTTT. It codes for CAWSLNTEAFF. This chain uses TRBV30 with TRBJ1-1; D is uncertain. CDR1 and CDR2 from the germline V gene are GTSNPN and SVGIG (reference sequence). Trimming left V 2 bases short and J 0 bases short, with 1 base between. CDR3 size: 11 residues.